Shown below are 14 T cell receptor beta chains from a single sample sequenced in a study of T-cell reconstitution after alpha-beta-depleted transplantation in children. Library preparation (for TCRbeta) was performed with unique molecular identifiers. MiXCR, run by TCRdb on the PCR reads, gives a single entry per CDR3 protein. The profile shows 900,000 or so distinct CDR3 sequences, under 20% of them singletons. Sequencing was performed on PBMCs, mostly from graft donor cells, taken 360 days after TCRalphabeta/CD19-depleted stem cell transplant. The receptors stem from a male patient younger than 18 who had a stem cell transplant for acute lymphoblastic leukemia, so the T cells may come from the graft donor.

Regarding this clonotype: A much larger clone lies a single base off, so this may be a read error. V is TRBV11-3 and J is TRBJ2-1; no clear D gene. Trimming left V 3 bases short and J 5 bases short, with 5 bases between. Per germline, CDR1 SGHNT and CDR2 YENEEA. This CDR3 has 12 amino acids. The CDR3 region is CASSFAHNEQFF. The CDR3 nucleotides are TGTGCCAGCAGCTTTGCCCACAATGAGCAGTTCTTC. The full variable domain, in which reference TRBV11-3 and TRBJ2-1 provide the parts outside the CDR3, is EAGVVQSPRYKIIEKKQPVAFWCNPISGHNTLYWYLQNLGQGPELLIRYENEEAVDDSQLPKDRFSAERLKGVDSTLKIQPAELGDSAVYLCASSFAHNEQFFGPGTRLTVL.

The rearrangement uses TRBV6-1 and TRBJ2-3; 13 bases are shared with TRBD2. Germline CDR1 and CDR2: MNHNS and SASEGT. The CDR3 runs 15 residues. The V and J ends lost 4 bases and 7 bases, in that order; junction bases with no gene match: 5. The chain's CDR3 is CASSARTSGGNTQYF. The CDR3, as DNA: TGTGCCAGCAGTGCTCGGACTAGCGGGGGTAATACGCAGTATTTT.

This CDR3 is CAIARGGTTKGELFF. The CDR3 bases are TGCGCCATCGCCAGGGGGGGCACTACGAAAGGGGAGCTGTTTTTT. The chain joins TRBV5-1 to TRBJ2-2; D may correspond to TRBD1 or TRBD2 (7 bases each). CDR1 is SGHRS and CDR2 is YFSETQ in the germline V gene. The length of the CDR3 is 15 residues. The V end was cut by 9 bases, the J end by 8 bases, with 23 bases between.

The chain couples TRBV7-2 to TRBJ2-3, with D tentatively TRBD1 (6 bases). The germline CDR1 and CDR2 sequences are SGHTA and FQGNSA. This CDR3 has 14 amino acids. V was cut by 3 bases and J by 2 bases, with 9 bases left in between. Written as DNA, the CDR3 is TGTGCCAGCAGCTTCGACAGGAACACAGATACGCAGTATTTT. Its translation: CASSFDRNTDTQYF. The variable domain in full, completed from reference TRBV7-2 and TRBJ2-3, reads GAGVSQSPSNKVTEKGKDVELRCDPISGHTALYWYRQSLGQGLEFLIYFQGNSAPDKSGLPSDRFSAERTGGSVSTLTIQRTQQEDSAVYLCASSFDRNTDTQYFGPGTRLTVL.

This clonotype was picked up many times. J is TRBJ1-5 and V is TRBV2, with a tentative D call TRBD1 (6 bases). This CDR3 comprises 16 residues. V lost 5 bases, J lost 2 bases, and 16 bases lay in between. CDR1 is SNHLY, CDR2 FYNNEI, per germline. The CDR3: CASSSTGRGGNQPQHF. DNA for the CDR3: TGTGCCAGCAGTTCTACAGGGAGAGGAGGCAATCAGCCCCAGCATTTT.

This clonotype appeared a few times. The chain combines TRBV5-1 with TRBJ2-5; 7 nucleotides match TRBD1. CDR3 length: 20 amino acids. V trimming: 5 bases; J trimming: 5 bases; junction bases outside the gene matches: 27. Per the germline V gene, CDR1 is SGHRS and CDR2 is YFSETQ. The CDR3 coding sequence is TGCGCCAGCAGAGTCCCCGAGCTGGGCTTACCTACAGGGGATGAGGAGACCCAGTACTTC. Its translation: CASRVPELGLPTGDEETQYF.

The CDR3 loop reads CAISESGGSYPYEQYF. CDR3 DNA: TGTGCCATCAGTGAGAGTGGGGGATCCTATCCCTACGAGCAGTACTTC. The chain has TRBV10-3 and TRBJ2-7; D tentatively reads TRBD1 or TRBD2 (5 bases each). Germline CDR1 reads ENHRY; CDR2 reads SYGVKD. This CDR3 has 16 amino acids. Deletions cut 2 bases from V and 2 bases from J, with 16 bases between.

Notes on this clonotype: This may arise from a read error, as a much more abundant clone is one base away. The chain uses TRBV9 and TRBJ2-1; 12 bases align to TRBD2. V lost 4 bases, J lost 2 bases, and 4 bases stayed unmatched. The CDR3 totals 16 residues. Looked up from germline, CDR1 is SGDLS and CDR2 is YYNGEE. CDR3 sequence reads: CASSIRTSGTYNEQFF. The CDR3 nucleotides are TGTGCCAGCAGCATCCGGACTAGCGGGACCTACAATGAGCAGTTCTTC.

This clonotype was observed a handful of times. The CDR3 sequence: CASSLGPRDRGGRNTEAFF. For the CDR3, the DNA is TGTGCCAGCAGCTTAGGGCCACGGGACAGGGGAGGCCGTAACACTGAAGCTTTCTTT. The gene calls are TRBV7-6 and TRBJ1-1, with 10 bases aligning to TRBD1. The CDR3 has 19 residues. Trimming removed 1 base from V and 2 bases from J; junction bases left unmatched: 13. Germline V gives CDR1 SGHVS, CDR2 FNYEAQ. Variable domain in full (rest from reference TRBV7-6 and TRBJ1-1): GAGVSQSPRYKVTKRGQDVALRCDPISGHVSLYWYRQALGQGPEFLTYFNYEAQQDKSGLPNDRFSAERPEGSISTLTIQRTEQRDSAMYRCASSLGPRDRGGRNTEAFFGQGTRLTVV.

The chain has TRBV6-1 and TRBJ2-7; the match to TRBD2 covers 8 bases. Germline assignment: CDR1 MNHNS and CDR2 SASEGT. The trim removed 6 bases at V and 0 bases at J, leaving 7 bases unmatched. This CDR3 region has 15 residues. Here the CDR3 DNA reads TGTGCCAGCAGAGGACTAGCAGATAGCTCCTACGAGCAGTACTTC. It codes for CASRGLADSSYEQYF.

The J gene is TRBJ1-4, the V gene TRBV6-5, with D possibly being TRBD1 (5 bases). The CDR3 sequence is 14 residues long. The ends were cut back, 0 bases at V and 8 bases at J, with 10 bases in the middle. Germline values: CDR1 MNHEY, CDR2 SVGAGI. CDR3 sequence reads: CASSYSDISEKLFF. As DNA, the CDR3 is TGTGCCAGCAGTTACTCGGACATATCGGAAAAACTGTTTTTT.

This clonotype was picked up many times. V and J are TRBV5-1 and TRBJ2-7, with D possibly being TRBD1 (5 bases). The CDR3 is 14 amino acids. CDR1 and CDR2 from the germline V gene are SGHRS and YFSETQ. V was clipped by 2 bases and J by 3 bases, with 12 bases between them. The CDR3 coding sequence is TGCGCCAGCAGCTTCACCAGTAGGGGCTACGAGCAGTACTTC. Its translation is CASSFTSRGYEQYF.

This clonotype was detected ten times or more. The chain employs TRBV7-9 and TRBJ2-3; D unresolved. Germline-derived CDR1 and CDR2 are SEHNR and FQNEAQ (reference sequence). The V end was cut by 1 base, the J end by 6 bases, with 11 bases between. This CDR3 has 14 amino acids. The CDR3 DNA sequence: TGTGCCAGCAGCTTAGTGATGATCATGGATACGCAGTATTTT. This translates into CASSLVMIMDTQYF.

The V and J genes are TRBV6-5 and TRBJ2-7; D possibly corresponds to TRBD1 (6 bases). CDR1 MNHEY and CDR2 SVGAGI come from the germline V gene. The germline V and J ends were trimmed by 4 bases and 6 bases, with 13 bases remaining between them. The CDR3 sequence is 13 residues long. DNA of the CDR3: TGTGCCAGCAGTTCGGACAGTCTGGGCGAGCAGTACTTC. It specifies CASSSDSLGEQYF.